The 10 T cell receptor beta chains reported below all come from one sample, sequenced in a study of T cell responses to AZD1222 COVID-19 vaccine. The table came from immunoSEQ multiplex PCR; TCRdb's copy has only in-frame clones and leaves some out. Among roughly 150,000 clones listed, roughly 88% were seen once. Sequenced here: peripheral blood, sampled 28 days after the second AZD1222 dose. These receptors were obtained from an adult who received the AZD1222 COVID-19 vaccine.

The chain recombines TRBV2 with TRBJ2-5; 7 bases agree with TRBD1. Germline V gives CDR1 SNHLY, CDR2 FYNNEI. The CDR3 spans 14 residues. The trim removed 11 bases at V and 7 bases at J, leaving 16 bases unmatched. The chain's CDR3 is CAGIGQAGVGTQYF. In DNA, the CDR3 is TGTGCCGGGATTGGACAGGCCGGGGTGGGGACCCAGTACTTC.

CDR3: CAGTPVPGVASRSPLHF. The CDR3 DNA is TGTGCCGGCACGCCAGTACCCGGGGTCGCAAGTCGGTCACCCCTCCACTTT. This chain links TRBV2 with TRBJ1-6; unclear D gene. Trimming cost V 11 bases and J 10 bases, with 30 bases left between them. The germline V gene has CDR1 SNHLY and CDR2 FYNNEI. The CDR3 runs 17 residues. The variable domain in full, completed from reference TRBV2 and TRBJ1-6, reads EPEVTQTPSHQVTQMGQEVILRCVPISNHLYFYWYRQILGQKVEFLVSFYNNEISEKSEIFDDQFSVERPDGSNFTLKIRSTKLEDSAMYFCAGTPVPGVASRSPLHFGNGTRLTVT.

The chain combines TRBV7-9 with TRBJ1-6; D gene uncertain. Trimming shortened V by 7 bases and J by 5 bases, and 6 bases separated the two germline ends. CDR1 is SEHNR and CDR2 is FQNEAQ in the germline V gene (reference sequence). The CDR3 runs to 12 residues. CDR3 bases: TGTGCCAGCACCCTAAATAATTCACCCCTCCACTTT. This translates into CASTLNNSPLHF.

The chain recombines TRBV6-6 with TRBJ1-6; D is possibly TRBD1 (5 bases). Germline V gene sequence: CDR1 MNHNY, CDR2 SVGAGI (reference sequence). The CDR3 covers 19 residues. Trimming shortened V by 5 bases and J by 0 bases, and 20 bases separated the two germline ends. The CDR3 reads CASSPTSGLGSSYNSPLHF. The DNA for the CDR3 is TGTGCCAGCAGTCCCACTTCGGGACTGGGGAGCTCCTATAATTCACCCCTCCACTTT.

The table lists this clone with a few counts. The chain recombines TRBV7-8 with TRBJ1-6, with D uncertain. Trimming shortened V by 0 bases and J by 8 bases, and 11 bases separated the two germline ends. Germline CDR1 reads SGHVS; CDR2 reads FQNEAQ. CDR3 size: 15 residues. The CDR3: CASSLARPPDSPLHF. CDR3 in DNA: TGTGCCAGCAGCTTAGCGCGGCCGCCGGATTCACCCCTCCACTTT.

This clone was observed a single time. The chain is built from TRBV12-5 and TRBJ1-2; 7 positions agree with TRBD1. There are 13 residues in the CDR3. Germline assignment: CDR1 LGHNT and CDR2 FRNRAP. J was trimmed by 3 bases and V by 6 bases; bases with no gene match: 4. The CDR3 sequence is CASGAGGDYGYTF. The CDR3, as DNA: TGTGCTAGTGGGGCAGGGGGGGACTATGGCTACACCTTC. The whole variable domain, filled in from reference TRBV12-5 and TRBJ1-2, reads DARVTQTPRHKVTEMGQEVTMRCQPILGHNTVFWYRQTMMQGLELLAYFRNRAPLDDSGMPKDRFSAEMPDATLATLKIQPSEPRDSAVYFCASGAGGDYGYTFGSGTRLTVV.

This rearrangement joins TRBV27 to TRBJ2-2; TRBD1 aligns across 8 bases. The CDR3 runs 15 residues. The V and J ends lost 6 bases and 0 bases, in that order; junction bases with no gene match: 3. In germline, CDR1 is MNHEY, CDR2 SMNVEV (reference sequence). For the CDR3, the DNA is TGTGCCAGCAGGCAGGGGGCAACGAACACCGGGGAGCTGTTTTTT. Its translation is CASRQGATNTGELFF.

The rearrangement joins TRBV6-6 to TRBJ1-1; D may be TRBD1 (6 bases). Germline V gives CDR1 MNHNY, CDR2 SVGAGI (reference sequence). Trimming took 0 bases from V and 3 from J, leaving 14 bases between them. The CDR3 loop spans 16 amino acids. The CDR3 coding sequence is TGTGCCAGCAGTTACTCGACGGGACACGAAGACACTGAAGCTTTCTTT. Amino acids: CASSYSTGHEDTEAFF.

The chain is built from TRBV4-2 and TRBJ2-3; the match to TRBD2 covers 7 bases. Per the germline V gene, CDR1 is LGHNA and CDR2 is YNFKEQ. J gave up 0 bases and V 2 bases, and 2 bases lay outside the gene matches. There are 15 residues in the CDR3. CDR3 sequence: CASSQPAGSTDTQYF. The DNA of the CDR3 is TGTGCCAGCAGCCAACCAGCGGGAAGCACAGATACGCAGTATTTT.

The chain carries TRBV19 and TRBJ2-1; D uncertain. The germline V gene encodes CDR1 LNHDA and CDR2 SQIVND (reference sequence). The CDR3 sequence is 13 residues long. V lost 2 bases and J lost 4, with 6 bases in between. The CDR3 loop reads CASSITGYNEQFF. In nucleotides, the CDR3 is TGTGCCAGTAGTATAACTGGATACAATGAGCAGTTCTTC.